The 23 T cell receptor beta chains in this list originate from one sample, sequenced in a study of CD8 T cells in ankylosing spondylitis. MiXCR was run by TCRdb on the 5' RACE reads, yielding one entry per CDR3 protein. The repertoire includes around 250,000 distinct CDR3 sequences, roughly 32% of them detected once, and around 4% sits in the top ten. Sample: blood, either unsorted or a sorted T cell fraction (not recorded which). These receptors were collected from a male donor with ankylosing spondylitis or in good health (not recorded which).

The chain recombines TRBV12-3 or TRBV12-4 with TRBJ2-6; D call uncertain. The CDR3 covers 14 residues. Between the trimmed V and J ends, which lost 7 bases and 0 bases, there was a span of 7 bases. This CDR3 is CASKYSSGANVLTF. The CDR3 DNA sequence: TGTGCCAGCAAATACAGCTCTGGGGCCAACGTCCTGACTTTC.

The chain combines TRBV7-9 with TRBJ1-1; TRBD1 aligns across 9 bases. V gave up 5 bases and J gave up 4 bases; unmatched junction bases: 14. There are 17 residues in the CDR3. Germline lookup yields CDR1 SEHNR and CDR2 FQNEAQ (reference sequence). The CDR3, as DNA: TGTGCCAGCAGCCCCCATACAGGGGGCACCTTGGGCACTGAAGCTTTCTTT. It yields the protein CASSPHTGGTLGTEAFF.

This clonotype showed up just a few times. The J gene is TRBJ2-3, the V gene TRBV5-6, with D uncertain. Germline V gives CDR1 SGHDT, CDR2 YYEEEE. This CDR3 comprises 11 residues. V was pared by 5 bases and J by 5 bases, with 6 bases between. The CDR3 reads CASSDRDTQYF. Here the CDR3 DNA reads TGTGCCAGCAGTGATAGAGATACGCAGTATTTT.

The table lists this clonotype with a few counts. The CDR3 region has the DNA TGCAGTGCCCCCCGCAGAAGGGACCTGTACGAGCAGTACTTC. Amino acids: CSAPRRRDLYEQYF. The gene calls are TRBV20-1 and TRBJ2-7; either TRBD1 or TRBD2 may supply D (5 bases each). Germline CDR1 is DFQATT and CDR2 is SNEGSKA (reference sequence). Trimming took off 6 bases at V and 4 bases at J, with 19 bases between the two ends. CDR3 size: 14 residues.

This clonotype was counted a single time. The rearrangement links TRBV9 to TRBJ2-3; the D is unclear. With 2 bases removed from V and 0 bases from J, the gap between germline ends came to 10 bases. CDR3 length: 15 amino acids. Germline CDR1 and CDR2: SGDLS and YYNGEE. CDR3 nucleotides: TGTGCCAGCAGCGTCATGGGCGGAAGCACAGATACGCAGTATTTT. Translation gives CASSVMGGSTDTQYF.

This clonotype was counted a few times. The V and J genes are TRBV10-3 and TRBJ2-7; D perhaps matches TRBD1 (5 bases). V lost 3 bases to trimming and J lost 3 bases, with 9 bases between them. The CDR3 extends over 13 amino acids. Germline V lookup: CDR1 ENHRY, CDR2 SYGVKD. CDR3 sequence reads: CAISDTRVYEQYF. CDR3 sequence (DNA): TGTGCCATCAGTGACACCAGGGTCTACGAGCAGTACTTC.

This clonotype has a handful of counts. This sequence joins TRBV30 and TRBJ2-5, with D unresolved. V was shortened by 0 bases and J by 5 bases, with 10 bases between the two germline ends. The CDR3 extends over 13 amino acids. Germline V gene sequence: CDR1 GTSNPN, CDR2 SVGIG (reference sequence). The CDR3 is CAWSVSLTETQYF. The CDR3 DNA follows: TGTGCCTGGAGTGTTAGCCTTACCGAGACCCAGTACTTC. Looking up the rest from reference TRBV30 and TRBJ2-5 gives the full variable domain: SQTIHQWPATLVQPVGSPLSLECTVEGTSNPNLYWYRQAAGRGLQLLFYSVGIGQISSEVPQNLSASRPQDRQFILSSKKLLLSDSGFYLCAWSVSLTETQYFGPGTRLLVL.

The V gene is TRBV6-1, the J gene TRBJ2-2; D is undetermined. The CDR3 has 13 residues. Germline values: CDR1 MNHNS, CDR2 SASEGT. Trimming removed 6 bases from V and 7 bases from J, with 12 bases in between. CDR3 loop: CASSPATSGELFF. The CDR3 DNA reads TGTGCCAGCAGCCCCGCAACAAGCGGGGAGCTGTTTTTT.

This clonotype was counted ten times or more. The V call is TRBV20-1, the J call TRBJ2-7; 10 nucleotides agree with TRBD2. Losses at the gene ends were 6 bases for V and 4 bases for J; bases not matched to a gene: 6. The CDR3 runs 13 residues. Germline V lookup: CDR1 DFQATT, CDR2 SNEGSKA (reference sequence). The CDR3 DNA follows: TGCAGTGCCAGGACTAGCGGAGAATACGAGCAGTACTTC. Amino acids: CSARTSGEYEQYF.

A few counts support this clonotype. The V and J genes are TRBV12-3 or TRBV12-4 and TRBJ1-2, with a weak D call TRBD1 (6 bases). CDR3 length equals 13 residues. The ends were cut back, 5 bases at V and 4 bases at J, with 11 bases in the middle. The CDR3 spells CASSRQERYGYTF. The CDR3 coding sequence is TGTGCCAGCAGTCGACAGGAGCGCTATGGCTACACCTTC.

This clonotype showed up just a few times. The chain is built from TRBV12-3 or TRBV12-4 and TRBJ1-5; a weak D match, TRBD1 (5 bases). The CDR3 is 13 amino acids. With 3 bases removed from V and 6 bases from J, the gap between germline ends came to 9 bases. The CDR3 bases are TGTGCCAGCAGTTTCAGGGTTGGTCAGCCCCAGCATTTT. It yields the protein CASSFRVGQPQHF.

The chain's CDR3 is CASSVAHGGGPQETQYF. DNA for the CDR3: TGTGCCAGCAGCGTAGCTCATGGCGGGGGACCACAAGAGACCCAGTACTTC. The chain uses TRBV9 and TRBJ2-5, with 7 positions matching TRBD2. The CDR3 spans 17 residues. Losses at the gene ends were 0 bases for V and 2 bases for J; bases not matched to a gene: 10. Germline V gene data show CDR1 as SGDLS and CDR2 as YYNGEE. Complete variable domain (other parts from reference TRBV9 and TRBJ2-5): DSGVTQTPKHLITATGQRVTLRCSPRSGDLSVYWYQQSLDQGLQFLIQYYNGEERAKGNILERFSAQQFPDLHSELNLSSLELGDSALYFCASSVAHGGGPQETQYFGPGTRLLVL.

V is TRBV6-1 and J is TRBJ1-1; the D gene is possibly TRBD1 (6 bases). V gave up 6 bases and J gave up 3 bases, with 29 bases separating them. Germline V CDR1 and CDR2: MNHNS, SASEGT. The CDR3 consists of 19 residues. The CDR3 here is CASSNIRDTIRGRDTEAFF. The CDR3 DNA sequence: TGTGCCAGCAGCAACATCCGGGACACCATCAGAGGCCGTGACACTGAAGCTTTCTTT.

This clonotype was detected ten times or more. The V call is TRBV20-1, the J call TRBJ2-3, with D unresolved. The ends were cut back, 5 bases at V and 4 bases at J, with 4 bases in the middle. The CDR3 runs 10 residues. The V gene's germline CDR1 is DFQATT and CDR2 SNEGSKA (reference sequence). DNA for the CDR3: TGCAGTGCTTTAGCAGATACGCAGTATTTT. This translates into CSALADTQYF.

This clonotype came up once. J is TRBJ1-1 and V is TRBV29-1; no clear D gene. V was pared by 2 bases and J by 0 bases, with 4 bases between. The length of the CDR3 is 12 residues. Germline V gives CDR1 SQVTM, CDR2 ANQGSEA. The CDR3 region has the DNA TGCAGCGTTGAAATGCTGAACACTGAAGCTTTCTTT. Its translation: CSVEMLNTEAFF.

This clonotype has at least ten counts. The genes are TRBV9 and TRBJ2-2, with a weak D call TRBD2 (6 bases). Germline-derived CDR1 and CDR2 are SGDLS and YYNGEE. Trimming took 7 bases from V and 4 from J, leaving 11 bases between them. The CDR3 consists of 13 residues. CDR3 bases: TGTGCCAGCTCAGTGGGAGGCACCGGGGAGCTGTTTTTT. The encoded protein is CASSVGGTGELFF.

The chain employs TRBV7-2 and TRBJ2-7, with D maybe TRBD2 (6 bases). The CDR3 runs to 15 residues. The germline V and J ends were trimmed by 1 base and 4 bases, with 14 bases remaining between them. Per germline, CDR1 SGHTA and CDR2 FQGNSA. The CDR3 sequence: CASSLEGLWGYEQYF. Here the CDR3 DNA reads TGTGCCAGCAGCTTAGAGGGACTTTGGGGGTACGAGCAGTACTTC.

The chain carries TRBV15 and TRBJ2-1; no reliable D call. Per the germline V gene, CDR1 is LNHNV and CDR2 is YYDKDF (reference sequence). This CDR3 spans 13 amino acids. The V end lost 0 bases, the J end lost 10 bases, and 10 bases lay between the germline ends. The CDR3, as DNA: TGTGCCACCAGCAGAGATGGCTGGGGAGAGCAGTTCTTC. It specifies CATSRDGWGEQFF.

Here the CDR3 reads CASRPRAALDIQYF. The CDR3 region has the DNA TGTGCCAGCAGACCCCGGGCCGCATTGGATATTCAGTACTTC. The chain couples TRBV12-3 or TRBV12-4 to TRBJ2-4; D ambiguous. The CDR3 is 14 amino acids. V was clipped by 6 bases and J by 10 bases, with 19 bases between them.

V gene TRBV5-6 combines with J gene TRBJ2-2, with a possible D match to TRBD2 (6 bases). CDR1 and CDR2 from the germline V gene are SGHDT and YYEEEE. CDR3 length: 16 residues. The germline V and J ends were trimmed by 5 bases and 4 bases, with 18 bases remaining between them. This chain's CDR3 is CASSQGEQRATGELFF. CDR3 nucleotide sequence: TGTGCCAGCAGTCAAGGGGAACAGCGGGCCACCGGGGAGCTGTTTTTT.

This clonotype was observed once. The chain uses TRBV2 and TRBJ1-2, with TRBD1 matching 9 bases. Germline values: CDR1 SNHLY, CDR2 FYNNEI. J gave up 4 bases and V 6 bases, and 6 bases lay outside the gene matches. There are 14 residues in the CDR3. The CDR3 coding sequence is TGTGCCAGCAGAGAGGACAGGGGAAGCTATGGCTACACCTTC. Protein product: CASREDRGSYGYTF. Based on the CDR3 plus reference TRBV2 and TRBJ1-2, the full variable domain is EPEVTQTPSHQVTQMGQEVILRCVPISNHLYFYWYRQILGQKVEFLVSFYNNEISEKSEIFDDQFSVERPDGSNFTLKIRSTKLEDSAMYFCASREDRGSYGYTFGSGTRLTVV.

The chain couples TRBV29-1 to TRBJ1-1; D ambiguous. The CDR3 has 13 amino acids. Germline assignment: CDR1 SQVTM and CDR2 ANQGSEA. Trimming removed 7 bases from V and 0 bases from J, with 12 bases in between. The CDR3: CSAGLGVNTEAFF. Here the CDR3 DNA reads TGCAGCGCAGGCCTCGGGGTGAACACTGAAGCTTTCTTT.

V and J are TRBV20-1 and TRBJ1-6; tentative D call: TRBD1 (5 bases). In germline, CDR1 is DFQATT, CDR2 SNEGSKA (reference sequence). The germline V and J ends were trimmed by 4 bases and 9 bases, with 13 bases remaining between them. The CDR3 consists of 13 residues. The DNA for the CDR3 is TGCAGTGCTATGCAGGGTGGTGGTTCACCCCTCCACTTT. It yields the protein CSAMQGGGSPLHF.